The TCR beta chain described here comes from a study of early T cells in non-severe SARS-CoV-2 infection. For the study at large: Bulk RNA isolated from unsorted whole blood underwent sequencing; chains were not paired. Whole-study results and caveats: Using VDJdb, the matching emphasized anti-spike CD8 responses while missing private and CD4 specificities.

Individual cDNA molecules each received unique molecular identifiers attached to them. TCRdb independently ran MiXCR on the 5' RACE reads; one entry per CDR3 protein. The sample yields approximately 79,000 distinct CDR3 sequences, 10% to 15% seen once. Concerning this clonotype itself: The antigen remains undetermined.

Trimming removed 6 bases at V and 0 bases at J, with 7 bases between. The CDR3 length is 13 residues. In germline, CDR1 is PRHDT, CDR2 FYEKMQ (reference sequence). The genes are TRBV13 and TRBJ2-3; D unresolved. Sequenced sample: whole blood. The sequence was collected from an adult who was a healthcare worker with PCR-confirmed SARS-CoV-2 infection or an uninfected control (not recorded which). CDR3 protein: CASRDLSTDTQYF. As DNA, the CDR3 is TGTGCCAGCAGAGACCTGAGCACAGATACGCAGTATTTT.